Sequencing of this TCR beta chain was carried out in a study of fetal regulatory T cell absence and autoimmunity. Whole-study findings and limits: Pancreas TCRs were oligoclonally enriched versus cord blood, some clones over 80-fold.

Generated by immunoSEQ multiplex PCR, the TCRdb table keeps only in-frame clones and is missing some. The repertoire has 95,000 or so clones, 72% of them found once; the top ten carry 2%. Concerning this clone itself: Its target is not known.

Germline V CDR1 and CDR2: SGHRS, YFSETQ. Trimming removed 3 bases from V and 3 bases from J, with 13 bases in between. This CDR3 is built from 15 residues. This chain connects TRBV5-1 to TRBJ2-4; D is possibly TRBD1 or TRBD2 (5 bases each). This receptor was obtained from a male donor with IPEX syndrome. What was sequenced was pancreas tissue. CDR3 sequence: CASSSVGGFKNIQYF. DNA for the CDR3: TGCGCCAGCAGCTCCGTTGGGGGTTTCAAAAACATTCAGTACTTC. The full variable domain, in which reference TRBV5-1 and TRBJ2-4 provide the parts outside the CDR3, is KAGVTQTPRYLIKTRGQQVTLSCSPISGHRSVSWYQQTPGQGLQFLFEYFSETQRNKGNFPGRFSGRQFSNSRSEMNVSTLELGDSALYLCASSSVGGFKNIQYFGAGTRLSVL.